This T cell receptor (beta chain) was found in a study of blood T cell repertoires in COVID-19. Study context: The United States, Italy and Spain were the sources of the acute and convalescent COVID-19 samples.

Assay: immunoSEQ multiplex PCR; the TCRdb copy retains only in-frame clones and omits some. The top ten hold 15% of the sample, which has 150,000 to 200,000 clones, roughly 82% seen once. The CDR3 sequence is 15 residues long. The germline gives CDR1 LNHNV, CDR2 YYDKDF (reference sequence). V shed 3 bases, J shed 1 base, and the junction held 6 bases outside the gene matches. The clonotype comes from a man over 45 who had recovered from COVID-19. The material sequenced was PBMCs or T cells enriched from blood (not recorded which). The chain has TRBV15 and TRBJ2-7; TRBD1 matches at 7 bases. CDR3 in DNA: TGTGCCACCAGCAGGGAGAGACAGGGATCCTACGAGCAGTACTTC. Translating it yields CATSRERQGSYEQYF.